Listed here are 21 T cell receptor beta chains from one sample, sequenced in a study of regulatory and conventional T cells in RAG deficiency. The sorted conventional CD4+ T cells were CD25-low and CD127-high, with genomic DNA sequenced. Only in-frame clones appear in the TCRdb table, and some are missing; sequencing was by immunoSEQ multiplex PCR. This repertoire shows 21,000 or so clones, approximately 93% found once; its top ten account for around 0.73%. The same data also contributed to another study, on regulatory T cells. That investigation notes: The PCR used 52 TRBV and 13 TRBJ primers.

Sequences were obtained from CD4+ T cells sorted from blood. Every receptor here comes from a human donor in good health.

The chain uses TRBV18 and TRBJ2-4, with D uncertain. Per the germline V gene, CDR1 is KGHSH and CDR2 is LQKENI. Deletions cut 2 bases from V and 0 bases from J, with 5 bases between. This CDR3 has 14 amino acids. CDR3 amino acids: CASSPSLAKNIQYF. The CDR3 coding sequence is TGTGCCAGCTCACCATCCTTAGCCAAAAACATTCAGTACTTC.

This chain connects TRBV19 to TRBJ2-3; TRBD1 is a possible D gene (6 bases). The CDR3 has 14 residues. The germline V gene encodes CDR1 LNHDA and CDR2 SQIVND (reference sequence). Trimming removed 4 bases at V and 3 bases at J, with 11 bases between. In DNA form, the CDR3 reads TGTGCCAGTAGTACCCGTAGGGGGACAGATACGCAGTATTTT. It specifies CASSTRRGTDTQYF. The variable domain in full, completed from reference TRBV19 and TRBJ2-3, reads DGGITQSPKYLFRKEGQNVTLSCEQNLNHDAMYWYRQDPGQGLRLIYYSQIVNDFQKGDIAEGYSVSREKKESFPLTVTSAQKNPTAFYLCASSTRRGTDTQYFGPGTRLTVL.

This clone has just one count. An end of the junction does not agree with germline; a read error may underlie this. V gene TRBV7-7 combines with J gene TRBJ2-5, with D maybe TRBD2 (6 bases). This CDR3 region has 14 residues. CDR1 and CDR2 (germline): SSHAT, FNYEAQ (reference sequence). CDR3 in amino acids: CASSGSAGLETQYF. The CDR3, as DNA: TGTGCTAGCAGCGGGTCGGCGGGTCTGGAGACCCAGTACTTC.

The rearrangement uses TRBV7-2 and TRBJ2-3; TRBD2 matches 8 bases. Trimming took 2 bases from V and 3 from J; bases not matched to a gene: 10. Per the germline V gene, CDR1 is SGHTA and CDR2 is FQGNSA. CDR3 length equals 17 residues. The CDR3 DNA follows: TGTGCCAGCAGCTTATTAGGAAGCGGGAGTATTACAGATACGCAGTATTTT. It translates to CASSLLGSGSITDTQYF.

This chain joins TRBV28 and TRBJ2-1; 8 bases agree with TRBD2. The length of the CDR3 is 15 residues. The junction had 3 bases not matched to a gene; V was cut back by 4 bases and J by 1 base. Germline-derived CDR1 and CDR2 are MDHEN and SYDVKM. In DNA form, the CDR3 reads TGTGCCAGCAGTTCTCAGCGGGAGTCCTACAATGAGCAGTTCTTC. It encodes CASSSQRESYNEQFF.

This clone was recorded only once. The CDR3, as DNA: TGCGCCAGCAGCTTGGAGGGAGACTCCTACAATGAGCAGTTCTTC. Translation gives CASSLEGDSYNEQFF. J is TRBJ2-1 and V is TRBV5-1; D perhaps matches TRBD2 (5 bases). Trimming left V 0 bases short and J 0 bases short, with 7 bases between. Germline V gene data show CDR1 as SGHRS and CDR2 as YFSETQ. The CDR3 contains 15 residues.

The gene calls are TRBV19 and TRBJ2-1, with 10 bases matching TRBD1. The CDR3 contains 15 residues. V lost 5 bases to trimming and J lost 3 bases; unmatched junction nucleotides: 4. In germline, CDR1 is LNHDA, CDR2 SQIVND (reference sequence). The CDR3 here is CASSHRTGGYNEQFF. CDR3 DNA sequence: TGTGCCAGTAGTCACCGGACAGGGGGCTACAATGAGCAGTTCTTC.

The gene calls are TRBV7-2 and TRBJ1-3; tentatively, D is TRBD1 (6 bases). The CDR3 runs to 17 residues. The germline CDR1 and CDR2 sequences are SGHTA and FQGNSA. V lost 5 bases and J lost 0, with 17 bases in between. The CDR3 nucleotides read TGTGCCAGCAGCCGGGGGCTAGGGGTGAGCTCTGGAAACACCATATATTTT. This gives the protein CASSRGLGVSSGNTIYF.

The rearrangement uses TRBV7-9 and TRBJ2-7, with 10 bases aligning to TRBD2. The CDR3 has 15 amino acids. J gave up 0 bases and V 4 bases, and 3 bases lay outside the gene matches. The germline CDR1 and CDR2 sequences are SEHNR and FQNEAQ (reference sequence). CDR3 sequence reads: CASSSPSGSSYEQYF. DNA for the CDR3: TGTGCCAGCAGCTCTCCTAGCGGGAGCTCCTACGAGCAGTACTTC.

The chain combines TRBV5-7 with TRBJ2-7; D unclear. TRBV5-7 is reported as an ORF; its role is uncertain. Trimming cost V 2 bases and J 2 bases, with 5 bases left between them. This CDR3 region has 12 residues. In nucleotides, the CDR3 is TGTGCCAGCAGCTTTCGCCCCTACGAGCAGTACTTC. Its translation: CASSFRPYEQYF.

The rearrangement uses TRBV6-6 and TRBJ2-7, with unresolved D. CDR1 and CDR2 from the germline V gene are MNHNY and SVGAGI (reference sequence). This CDR3 has 13 residues. Trimming pared 6 bases from V and 4 bases from J, leaving 13 bases between. The CDR3 spells CASSSGPLYEQYF. CDR3 sequence (DNA): TGTGCCAGCAGCTCCGGGCCACTATACGAGCAGTACTTC.

The chain has TRBV10-2 and TRBJ2-1; 8 bases align to TRBD1. This CDR3 has 16 amino acids. The V gene's germline CDR1 is WSHSY and CDR2 SAAADI. J gave up 0 bases and V 7 bases, and 8 bases lay outside the gene matches. CDR3 in DNA: TGCGCCAGCATTAACAGGGGGAAAAGCTCCTACAATGAGCAGTTCTTC. It yields the protein CASINRGKSSYNEQFF.

The chain recombines TRBV30 with TRBJ2-2; TRBD1 agrees at 7 bases. The germline gives CDR1 GTSNPN, CDR2 SVGIG (reference sequence). The V and J ends lost 3 bases and 4 bases, in that order; junction bases with no gene match: 8. This CDR3 has 15 residues. CDR3 protein: CAWRYKGARTGELFF. The CDR3 DNA reads TGTGCCTGGAGATACAAGGGGGCGCGCACCGGGGAGCTGTTTTTT.

The gene calls are TRBV11-2 and TRBJ1-3; D unclear. The CDR3 is made up of 16 amino acids. The V end was cut by 1 base, the J end by 0 bases, with 10 bases between. Per germline, CDR1 SGHAT and CDR2 FQNNGV. The CDR3 here is CASSLGVLNSGNTIYF. The CDR3 coding sequence is TGTGCCAGCAGCTTAGGCGTCTTGAACTCTGGAAACACCATATATTTT.

The chain couples TRBV29-1 to TRBJ2-7, with TRBD2 identical over 7 bases. Germline V gene data show CDR1 as SQVTM and CDR2 as ANQGSEA. V was clipped by 4 bases and J by 1 base; unmatched bases: 4. The CDR3 sequence is 13 residues long. CDR3 nucleotides: TGCAGCGTTGCGGGGGGTAGGTCCTACGAGCAGTACTTC. This codes for CSVAGGRSYEQYF.

The V gene is TRBV30, the J gene TRBJ1-6, with D tentatively TRBD1 (5 bases). The CDR3 is 16 amino acids. V shed 1 base and J shed 8 bases, with 18 bases lying between them. Germline CDR1 and CDR2: GTSNPN and SVGIG (reference sequence). CDR3 nucleotide sequence: TGTGCCTGGAGTGCCGAGACAGTTGGCGTCGATTCACCCCTCCACTTT. This encodes CAWSAETVGVDSPLHF.

This chain connects TRBV14 to TRBJ2-1; maybe TRBD2 (5 bases). This CDR3 contains 14 residues. Germline values: CDR1 SGHDN, CDR2 FVKESK. Trimming removed 4 bases from V and 8 bases from J, with 15 bases in between. CDR3 residues: CASSRFGVWDEQFF. CDR3 bases: TGTGCCAGCAGCCGATTCGGGGTATGGGATGAGCAGTTCTTC.

The chain couples TRBV20-1 to TRBJ1-2; the D is unclear. Germline V gene sequence: CDR1 DFQATT, CDR2 SNEGSKA (reference sequence). The CDR3 runs to 10 residues. CDR3 sequence (DNA): TGCGGATCACCCAACTATGGCTACACCTTC. Its protein product is CGSPNYGYTF.

This chain joins TRBV2 and TRBJ2-3; no reliable D call. V was cut by 7 bases and J by 4 bases, with 18 bases left in between. CDR1 and CDR2 from the germline V gene are SNHLY and FYNNEI. CDR3 length equals 15 residues. The CDR3 DNA reads as TGTGCCAGCATCCTGGATTCGATGGGGTCAGATACGCAGTATTTT. Its translation is CASILDSMGSDTQYF.

The chain is built from TRBV2 and TRBJ2-3, with TRBD2 matching over 12 bases. The CDR3 totals 16 residues. J lost 0 bases, V lost 4 bases, and 2 bases had no gene match. The V gene's germline CDR1 is SNHLY and CDR2 FYNNEI. This chain's CDR3 is CASSVGLAGSTDTQYF. The CDR3 DNA reads as TGTGCCAGCAGTGTAGGACTAGCGGGGAGCACAGATACGCAGTATTTT.

The genes are TRBV5-1 and TRBJ2-5; TRBD1 aligns across 7 bases. From germline, CDR1 is SGHRS and CDR2 YFSETQ. With V trimmed by 2 bases and J by 7 bases, 11 bases remained unmatched. CDR3 length: 15 residues. The CDR3 DNA is TGCGCCAGCAGCTTATTTACAGGGGTAGACGGGACCCAGTACTTC. It encodes CASSLFTGVDGTQYF.